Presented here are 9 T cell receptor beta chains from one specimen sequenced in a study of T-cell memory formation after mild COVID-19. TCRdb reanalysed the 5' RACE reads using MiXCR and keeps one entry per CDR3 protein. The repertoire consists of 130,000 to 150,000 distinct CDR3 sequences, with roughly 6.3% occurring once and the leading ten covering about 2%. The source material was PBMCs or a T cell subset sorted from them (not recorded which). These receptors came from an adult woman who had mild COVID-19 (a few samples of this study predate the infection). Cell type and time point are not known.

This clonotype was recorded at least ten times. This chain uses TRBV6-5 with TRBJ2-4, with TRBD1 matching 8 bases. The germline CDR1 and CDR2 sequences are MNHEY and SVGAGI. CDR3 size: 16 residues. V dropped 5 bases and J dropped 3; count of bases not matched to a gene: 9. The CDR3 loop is CASSKWTTGDKNIQYF. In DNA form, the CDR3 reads TGTGCCAGCAGTAAATGGACGACAGGGGACAAAAACATTCAGTACTTC.

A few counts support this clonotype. The chain's CDR3 is CASRAGTGVETQYF. The CDR3 DNA sequence: TGTGCCAGCAGGGCCGGGACAGGGGTTGAGACCCAGTACTTC. The V call is TRBV7-2, the J call TRBJ2-5; 10 bases map to TRBD1. Germline V gives CDR1 SGHTA, CDR2 FQGNSA. The CDR3 has 14 residues. Trimming removed 6 bases from V and 5 bases from J; junction bases left unmatched: 6.

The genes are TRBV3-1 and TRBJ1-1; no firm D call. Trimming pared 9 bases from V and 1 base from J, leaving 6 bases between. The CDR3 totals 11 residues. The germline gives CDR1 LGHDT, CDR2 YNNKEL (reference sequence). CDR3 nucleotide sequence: TGTGCCAGTACCGGGAACACTGAAGCTTTCTTT. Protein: CASTGNTEAFF. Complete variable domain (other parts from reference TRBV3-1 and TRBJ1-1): DTAVSQTPKYLVTQMGNDKSIKCEQNLGHDTMYWYKQDSKKFLKIMFSYNNKELIINETVPNRFSPKSPDKAHLNLHINSLELGDSAVYFCASTGNTEAFFGQGTRLTVV.

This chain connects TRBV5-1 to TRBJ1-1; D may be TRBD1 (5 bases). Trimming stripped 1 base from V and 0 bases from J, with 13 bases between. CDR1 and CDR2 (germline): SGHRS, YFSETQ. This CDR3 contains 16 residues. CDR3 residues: CASSLSPTGMNTEAFF. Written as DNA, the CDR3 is TGCGCCAGCAGCTTGAGTCCTACAGGAATGAACACTGAAGCTTTCTTT. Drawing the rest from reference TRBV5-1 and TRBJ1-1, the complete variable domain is KAGVTQTPRYLIKTRGQQVTLSCSPISGHRSVSWYQQTPGQGLQFLFEYFSETQRNKGNFPGRFSGRQFSNSRSEMNVSTLELGDSALYLCASSLSPTGMNTEAFFGQGTRLTVV.

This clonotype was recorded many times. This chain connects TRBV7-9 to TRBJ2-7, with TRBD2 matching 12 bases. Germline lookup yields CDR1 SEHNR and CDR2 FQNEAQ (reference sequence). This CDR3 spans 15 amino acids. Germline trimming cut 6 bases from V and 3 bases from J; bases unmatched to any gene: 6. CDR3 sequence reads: CASSKPGLAGYEQYF. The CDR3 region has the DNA TGTGCCAGCAGTAAACCGGGACTAGCGGGCTACGAGCAGTACTTC.

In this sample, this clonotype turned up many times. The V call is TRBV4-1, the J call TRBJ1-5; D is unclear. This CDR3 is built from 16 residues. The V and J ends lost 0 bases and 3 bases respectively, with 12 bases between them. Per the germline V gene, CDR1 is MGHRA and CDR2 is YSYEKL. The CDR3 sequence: CASSQDQQIPNQPQHF. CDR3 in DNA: TGCGCCAGCAGCCAAGATCAACAGATCCCCAATCAGCCCCAGCATTTT.

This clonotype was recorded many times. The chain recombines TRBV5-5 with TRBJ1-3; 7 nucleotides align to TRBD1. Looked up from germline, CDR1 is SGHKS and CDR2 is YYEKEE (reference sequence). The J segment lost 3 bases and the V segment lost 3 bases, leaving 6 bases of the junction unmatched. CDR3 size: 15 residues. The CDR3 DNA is TGTGCCAGCAGCTCCAGACAGGGTATTGGAAACACCATATATTTT. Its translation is CASSSRQGIGNTIYF. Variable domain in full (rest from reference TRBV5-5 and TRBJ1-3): DAGVTQSPTHLIKTRGQQVTLRCSPISGHKSVSWYQQVLGQGPQFIFQYYEKEERGRGNFPDRFSARQFPNYSSELNVNALLLGDSALYLCASSSRQGIGNTIYFGEGSWLTVV.

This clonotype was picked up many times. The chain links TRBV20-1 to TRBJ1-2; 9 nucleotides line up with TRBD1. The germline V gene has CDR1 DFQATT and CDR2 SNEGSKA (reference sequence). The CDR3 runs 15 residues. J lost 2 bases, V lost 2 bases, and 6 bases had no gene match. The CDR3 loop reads CSARRPGTGNYGYTF. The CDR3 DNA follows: TGCAGTGCTAGACGTCCCGGGACAGGGAACTATGGCTACACCTTC.

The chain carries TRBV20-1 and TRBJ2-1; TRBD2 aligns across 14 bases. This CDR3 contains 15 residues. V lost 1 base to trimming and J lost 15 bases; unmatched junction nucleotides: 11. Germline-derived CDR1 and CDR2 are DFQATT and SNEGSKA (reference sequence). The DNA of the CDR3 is TGCAGTGCTAGAGGAGGGACTAGCGGGAGTAGGATTCCGTTCTTC. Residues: CSARGGTSGSRIPFF.